This T cell receptor (beta chain) came from a study of cytotoxic CD8 clonotypes in ibrutinib-treated CLL. Study summary: Overall, 25 or so responses were partial and 2 complete; following median approximately 73 months, roughly 15 patients stayed remitted and roughly twelve progressed.

Details on this clone: Its antigen is not identified.

Points from the study as a whole: At ibrutinib response, clonality increased, and at progression it declined back toward baseline.

Sequenced by immunoSEQ multiplex PCR; TCRdb stores in-frame clones only, minus some. The table has approximately 150,000 clones, 88% seen once. The germline CDR1 and CDR2 sequences are LNHDA and SQIVND (reference sequence). The CDR3 is made up of 15 amino acids. V lost 7 bases to trimming and J lost 0 bases; unmatched junction nucleotides: 6. The sequencing used PBMCs, collected at disease progression, from a patient treated with ibrutinib. This TCR derives from a human donor with chronic lymphocytic leukemia. The chain employs TRBV19 and TRBJ1-5; TRBD1 matches at 7 bases. The CDR3 here is CASNRDRYSNQPQHF. The CDR3 coding sequence is TGTGCCAGTAATCGGGACAGATATAGCAATCAGCCCCAGCATTTT.